The rows below give T cell receptor beta chains drawn from one sample of a study of vaccination and CD4 T cells after COVID-19. These receptors are not linked to any known antigen. MiXCR, run by TCRdb on the PCR reads, gives a single entry per CDR3 protein. The sample consists of 20,000 to 30,000 distinct CDR3 sequences, 35% to 50% of them appearing once. Specimen: CD4+ T cells from blood, cultured in vitro. The receptors here all came from a human donor who had recovered from COVID-19. Each CDR3 is given with its conserved first and last residue. A D gene is named only where the DNA matches it firmly. The listing skips clone size in some rows; elsewhere it reads once, few, many or a size class.

J gene: TRBJ1-5
clone size: few
D gene: .
V gene: TRBV20-1
CDR3 protein: CSARVSPDQPQHF
CDR3 DNA: TGCAGTGCTCGAGTTTCACCCGATCAGCCCCAGCATTTT

J gene: TRBJ2-2
clone size: .
D gene: .
V gene: TRBV19
CDR3 protein: CASSSMNTGELFF
CDR3 DNA: TGTGCCAGTAGTTCCATGAACACCGGGGAGCTGTTTTTT

J gene: TRBJ2-7
clone size: .
D gene: TRBD2
V gene: TRBV27
CDR3 protein: CASSPRTSGSRGSVYEQYF
CDR3 DNA: TGTGCCAGCAGTCCCCGGACTAGCGGGAGTAGGGGGAGTGTCTACGAGCAGTACTTC

J gene: TRBJ2-7
clone size: .
D gene: .
V gene: TRBV28
CDR3 protein: CASRQHLGAYEQYF
CDR3 DNA: TGTGCCAGCAGGCAACACCTGGGGGCCTACGAGCAGTACTTC

J gene: TRBJ1-1
clone size: .
D gene: .
V gene: TRBV6-2/TRBV6-3
CDR3 protein: CASRNTPVGQNTEAFF
CDR3 DNA: TGTGCCAGCAGGAACACCCCGGTGGGACAGAACACTGAAGCTTTCTTT

J gene: TRBJ1-1
clone size: .
D gene: .
V gene: TRBV12-5
CDR3 protein: CASGLRGGTEAFF
CDR3 DNA: TGTGCTAGTGGTTTGAGGGGAGGCACTGAAGCTTTCTTT

J gene: TRBJ2-1
clone size: .
D gene: TRBD2
V gene: TRBV4-1
CDR3 protein: CASSQALAGGHNEQFF
CDR3 DNA: TGCGCCAGCAGCCAAGCTCTAGCGGGAGGCCACAATGAGCAGTTCTTC

J gene: TRBJ1-1
clone size: few
D gene: TRBD1
V gene: TRBV6-1
CDR3 protein: CASSQERQGAGYLGLAFF
CDR3 DNA: TGTGCCAGCAGCCAAGAGAGACAGGGGGCGGGCTACCTAGGTTTAGCTTTCTTT

J gene: TRBJ1-1
clone size: few
D gene: TRBD1
V gene: TRBV28
CDR3 protein: CASSYPGPGGVNTEAFF
CDR3 DNA: TGTGCCAGCAGTTACCCGGGGCCAGGGGGCGTTAACACTGAAGCTTTCTTT

J gene: TRBJ2-3
clone size: .
D gene: TRBD1
V gene: TRBV6-1
CDR3 protein: CASRDRVGTDTQYF
CDR3 DNA: TGTGCCAGCAGGGACAGGGTAGGCACAGATACGCAGTATTTT

J gene: TRBJ2-3
clone size: .
D gene: TRBD2
V gene: TRBV7-9
CDR3 protein: CASSSTSGSEDTQYF
CDR3 DNA: TGTGCCAGCAGCTCAACTAGCGGTTCCGAAGATACGCAGTATTTT

J gene: TRBJ2-5
clone size: few
D gene: TRBD2
V gene: TRBV20-1
CDR3 protein: CSARTLAGVGETQYF
CDR3 DNA: TGCAGTGCTAGAACACTAGCGGGAGTAGGGGAGACCCAGTACTTC

J gene: TRBJ1-5
clone size: .
D gene: TRBD1
V gene: TRBV2
CDR3 protein: CASSKGQDGIQPQHF
CDR3 DNA: TGTGCCAGCAGCAAAGGACAGGATGGGATTCAGCCCCAGCATTTT

J gene: TRBJ1-2
clone size: .
D gene: .
V gene: TRBV7-2
CDR3 protein: CASNRDGISGYTF
CDR3 DNA: TGTGCCAGCAACCGGGACGGCATATCTGGCTACACCTTC

J gene: TRBJ2-7
clone size: .
D gene: TRBD1
V gene: TRBV5-1
CDR3 protein: CASSLAGQGRDYEQYF
CDR3 DNA: TGCGCCAGCAGCTTGGCGGGACAGGGGCGGGACTACGAGCAGTACTTC

J gene: TRBJ1-4
clone size: .
D gene: .
V gene: TRBV6-2/TRBV6-3
CDR3 protein: CASRQDGTGGEKLFF
CDR3 DNA: TGTGCCAGCAGACAGGACGGAACCGGAGGGGAAAAACTGTTTTTT

J gene: TRBJ2-5
clone size: few
D gene: .
V gene: TRBV20-1
CDR3 protein: CSGTGEPQETQYF
CDR3 DNA: TGCAGTGGTACGGGGGAACCACAAGAGACCCAGTACTTC

J gene: TRBJ2-1
clone size: .
D gene: TRBD1
V gene: TRBV6-4
CDR3 protein: CASRRTGGAYNEQFF
CDR3 DNA: TGTGCCAGCAGAAGGACAGGGGGCGCCTACAATGAGCAGTTCTTC

J gene: TRBJ2-1
clone size: .
D gene: TRBD1
V gene: TRBV6-1
CDR3 protein: CASSTRTGRNEQFF
CDR3 DNA: TGTGCCAGCAGCACTCGGACAGGGAGGAATGAGCAGTTCTTC

J gene: TRBJ2-7
clone size: .
D gene: .
V gene: TRBV4-3
CDR3 protein: CASSQELAVYEQYF
CDR3 DNA: TGCGCCAGCAGCCAAGAGCTAGCTGTCTACGAGCAGTACTTC

J gene: TRBJ1-2
clone size: few
D gene: .
V gene: TRBV6-5
CDR3 protein: CASSYSSGNYGYTF
CDR3 DNA: TGTGCCAGCAGTTACTCTTCAGGGAACTATGGCTACACCTTC

J gene: TRBJ1-6
clone size: .
D gene: TRBD1
V gene: TRBV7-9
CDR3 protein: CASSHGTGPNPLHF
CDR3 DNA: TGTGCCAGCAGCCACGGGACAGGCCCCAATCCCCTCCACTTT

J gene: TRBJ1-1
clone size: .
D gene: .
V gene: TRBV7-2
CDR3 protein: CASSLGRQTEAFF
CDR3 DNA: TGTGCCAGCAGCTTAGGCCGACAGACTGAAGCTTTCTTT

J gene: TRBJ2-2
clone size: .
D gene: .
V gene: TRBV6-2/TRBV6-3
CDR3 protein: CASIWAGELFF
CDR3 DNA: TGTGCCAGTATCTGGGCCGGGGAGCTGTTTTTT

J gene: TRBJ2-1
clone size: few
D gene: TRBD2
V gene: TRBV7-2
CDR3 protein: CASSRSGMLNYNEQFF
CDR3 DNA: TGTGCCAGCAGCCGTAGCGGGATGTTAAACTACAATGAGCAGTTCTTC

J gene: TRBJ2-1
clone size: .
D gene: TRBD2
V gene: TRBV10-1
CDR3 protein: CASSEGASGGKGQFF
CDR3 DNA: TGCGCCAGCAGTGAGGGAGCTAGCGGGGGCAAGGGGCAGTTCTTC

J gene: TRBJ1-1
clone size: few
D gene: .
V gene: TRBV19
CDR3 protein: CASRGGRWDTEAFF
CDR3 DNA: TGTGCCTCCCGGGGGGGGCGTTGGGACACTGAAGCTTTCTTT

J gene: TRBJ2-1
clone size: .
D gene: TRBD2
V gene: TRBV7-3
CDR3 protein: CASSFGAGGGYNEQFF
CDR3 DNA: TGTGCCAGCAGCTTTGGCGCTGGCGGGGGATACAATGAGCAGTTCTTC

J gene: TRBJ1-2
clone size: .
D gene: .
V gene: TRBV28
CDR3 protein: CASSRQPIGGYTF
CDR3 DNA: TGTGCCAGCAGCCGGCAACCGATCGGTGGCTACACCTTC

J gene: TRBJ2-7
clone size: .
D gene: TRBD2
V gene: TRBV6-1
CDR3 protein: CASSLAGDASYEQYF
CDR3 DNA: TGTGCCAGCAGTCTCGCGGGGGACGCTAGCTACGAGCAGTACTTC

J gene: TRBJ2-1
clone size: .
D gene: TRBD2
V gene: TRBV4-2
CDR3 protein: CASSLNRGLAGNEQFF
CDR3 DNA: TGTGCCAGCAGCCTCAACCGAGGGCTAGCGGGTAATGAGCAGTTCTTC

J gene: TRBJ2-4
clone size: few
D gene: .
V gene: TRBV7-8
CDR3 protein: CASSLVGGAENIQYF
CDR3 DNA: TGTGCCAGCAGCTTAGTAGGGGGGGCCGAAAACATTCAGTACTTC

J gene: TRBJ1-1
clone size: few
D gene: .
V gene: TRBV6-1
CDR3 protein: CASSEYDLNTEAFF
CDR3 DNA: TGTGCCAGCAGTGAATATGACCTGAACACTGAAGCTTTCTTT

J gene: TRBJ1-5
clone size: few
D gene: .
V gene: TRBV28
CDR3 protein: CASGPQHF
CDR3 DNA: TGTGCCAGCGGGCCCCAGCATTTT

J gene: TRBJ2-5
clone size: few
D gene: .
V gene: TRBV7-8
CDR3 protein: CASSLVGGFGETQYF
CDR3 DNA: TGTGCCAGCAGCTTAGTCGGGGGATTCGGGGAGACCCAGTACTTC

J gene: TRBJ2-3
clone size: .
D gene: TRBD1
V gene: TRBV11-3
CDR3 protein: CASSYIQGASDTQYF
CDR3 DNA: TGTGCCAGCAGCTATATACAGGGGGCTTCGGATACGCAGTATTTT

J gene: TRBJ1-1
clone size: .
D gene: TRBD1
V gene: TRBV27
CDR3 protein: CASSFRDRGKNTEAFF
CDR3 DNA: TGTGCCAGCAGTTTCCGGGACAGGGGAAAGAACACTGAAGCTTTCTTT

J gene: TRBJ1-2
clone size: .
D gene: .
V gene: TRBV27
CDR3 protein: CASSLRGRYGYTF
CDR3 DNA: TGTGCCAGCAGTTTACGGGGGAGGTATGGCTACACCTTC

J gene: TRBJ2-2
clone size: few
D gene: .
V gene: TRBV2
CDR3 protein: CASSGQGGTGELFF
CDR3 DNA: TGTGCCAGCAGTGGGCAGGGGGGGACCGGGGAGCTGTTTTTT

J gene: TRBJ1-2
clone size: .
D gene: .
V gene: TRBV19
CDR3 protein: CASSIDPSTGGYTF
CDR3 DNA: TGTGCCAGTAGTATAGATCCCTCCACTGGGGGCTACACCTTC

J gene: TRBJ2-5
clone size: .
D gene: TRBD1
V gene: TRBV5-4
CDR3 protein: CASSLGGQGGETQYF
CDR3 DNA: TGTGCCAGCAGCTTGGGGGGACAGGGCGGCGAGACCCAGTACTTC

J gene: TRBJ2-5
clone size: few
D gene: TRBD1
V gene: TRBV25-1
CDR3 protein: CASSAPGQGAWETQYF
CDR3 DNA: TGTGCCAGCAGTGCTCCGGGACAGGGGGCTTGGGAGACCCAGTACTTC

J gene: TRBJ2-3
clone size: .
D gene: .
V gene: TRBV7-9
CDR3 protein: CASSFRASLTDTQYF
CDR3 DNA: TGTGCCAGCAGCTTCCGAGCTAGTTTGACAGATACGCAGTATTTT

J gene: TRBJ2-3
clone size: few
D gene: .
V gene: TRBV27
CDR3 protein: CASGVKRKTRLTDTQYF
CDR3 DNA: TGTGCCAGCGGGGTCAAAAGAAAAACTCGCCTCACAGATACGCAGTATTTT

J gene: TRBJ2-3
clone size: .
D gene: TRBD2
V gene: TRBV27
CDR3 protein: CASGRAESDTQYF
CDR3 DNA: TGTGCCAGCGGGAGGGCGGAGTCAGATACGCAGTATTTT

J gene: TRBJ1-2
clone size: .
D gene: TRBD1
V gene: TRBV5-1
CDR3 protein: CASSAQGALGGYTF
CDR3 DNA: TGCGCCAGCAGCGCCCAGGGGGCATTAGGTGGCTACACCTTC

J gene: TRBJ2-3
clone size: .
D gene: TRBD2
V gene: TRBV6-5
CDR3 protein: CASSFSGRATDTQYF
CDR3 DNA: TGTGCCAGCAGTTTTAGCGGGAGGGCCACAGATACGCAGTATTTT

J gene: TRBJ1-1
clone size: .
D gene: .
V gene: TRBV27
CDR3 protein: CASINTGLGGTEAFF
CDR3 DNA: TGTGCCAGCATTAATACAGGGTTGGGTGGTACTGAAGCTTTCTTT

J gene: TRBJ2-1
clone size: .
D gene: .
V gene: TRBV12-3/TRBV12-4
CDR3 protein: CASSLNRAGNEQFF
CDR3 DNA: TGTGCCAGCAGTTTAAACCGGGCGGGGAATGAGCAGTTCTTC

J gene: TRBJ2-7
clone size: .
D gene: .
V gene: TRBV11-2
CDR3 protein: CASSQGALEQYF
CDR3 DNA: TGTGCCAGCAGCCAAGGGGCGTTAGAGCAGTACTTC

J gene: TRBJ2-2
clone size: .
D gene: TRBD1
V gene: TRBV24-1
CDR3 protein: CATSDPKVQGMSTNTGELFF
CDR3 DNA: TGTGCCACCAGTGACCCGAAAGTACAGGGGATGTCGACGAACACCGGGGAGCTGTTTTTT

J gene: TRBJ2-1
clone size: few
D gene: TRBD2
V gene: TRBV6-5
CDR3 protein: CASSFWGLAGGSYNEQFF
CDR3 DNA: TGTGCCAGCAGTTTCTGGGGTCTAGCGGGAGGATCCTACAATGAGCAGTTCTTC

J gene: TRBJ2-7
clone size: .
D gene: .
V gene: TRBV6-1
CDR3 protein: CASSPLTQAYEQYF
CDR3 DNA: TGTGCCAGCAGTCCGTTGACACAAGCCTACGAGCAGTACTTC

J gene: TRBJ1-5
clone size: medium-sized
D gene: .
V gene: TRBV25-1
CDR3 protein: CASSRPGFNQPQHF
CDR3 DNA: TGTGCCAGCAGCAGGCCAGGCTTCAATCAGCCCCAGCATTTT